The 27 T cell receptor beta chains reported below all come from one sample, sequenced in a study of Graves' ophthalmopathy and Graves' hyperthyroidism. Amplification from RNA transcripts yielded the TCR beta CDR3 regions. Second-round multiplex PCR came after a first-round RT-PCR that employed HTBI primers. TCRdb used MiXCR to reprocess the multiplex PCR reads, holding one entry per CDR3 protein. The sample consists of 200,000 to 300,000 distinct CDR3 sequences, about 46% of them appearing once. The sample comprised peripheral blood. These receptors came from an adult man with Graves' ophthalmopathy.

This clonotype has a single count. The rearrangement links TRBV7-9 to TRBJ1-4; no clear D. V lost 6 bases, J lost 5 bases, and 16 bases lay in between. Germline assignment: CDR1 SEHNR and CDR2 FQNEAQ (reference sequence). The CDR3 has 15 amino acids. The CDR3 sequence is CASSRDRLRNEKLFF. For the CDR3, the DNA is TGTGCCAGCAGTCGAGACCGATTACGGAATGAAAAACTGTTTTTT.

There are a few counts of this clonotype. The V gene is TRBV2, the J gene TRBJ1-4; D call uncertain. CDR1 is SNHLY, CDR2 FYNNEI, per germline. Trimming took off 4 bases at V and 6 bases at J, with 18 bases between the two ends. The CDR3 has 16 amino acids. CDR3 nucleotides: TGTGCCAGCAGTGGGACCTTACACTCCAAGGATGAAAAACTGTTTTTT. It yields the protein CASSGTLHSKDEKLFF. The whole variable domain, filled in from reference TRBV2 and TRBJ1-4, reads EPEVTQTPSHQVTQMGQEVILRCVPISNHLYFYWYRQILGQKVEFLVSFYNNEISEKSEIFDDQFSVERPDGSNFTLKIRSTKLEDSAMYFCASSGTLHSKDEKLFFGSGTQLSVL.

This clonotype has a single count. The chain couples TRBV5-1 to TRBJ2-2, with 9 bases fitting TRBD2. V lost 3 bases and J lost 4; bases outside the gene matches: 10. Germline CDR1 and CDR2: SGHRS and YFSETQ. CDR3 size: 17 residues. The DNA of the CDR3 is TGCGCCAGCAGCTCAAAGAATAGCGGGAGTGGCACCGGGGAGCTGTTTTTT. Translation gives CASSSKNSGSGTGELFF.

V and J are TRBV20-1 and TRBJ2-2, with D perhaps matching TRBD1 (6 bases). This CDR3 region has 13 residues. Deletions cut 3 bases from V and 3 bases from J, with 8 bases between. In germline, CDR1 is DFQATT, CDR2 SNEGSKA (reference sequence). This CDR3 is CSARDSDTGELFF. CDR3 in DNA: TGCAGTGCTAGGGACAGTGACACCGGGGAGCTGTTTTTT.

J is TRBJ2-7 and V is TRBV5-4; D might be TRBD1 (6 bases). Looked up from germline, CDR1 is SGHNT and CDR2 is YYREEE (reference sequence). The CDR3 spans 14 residues. V was shortened by 0 bases and J by 5 bases, with 12 bases between the two germline ends. CDR3 sequence: CASSLEAGEDEQYF. The CDR3, as DNA: TGTGCCAGCAGCTTGGAGGCAGGGGAAGACGAGCAGTACTTC. Looking up the rest from reference TRBV5-4 and TRBJ2-7 gives the full variable domain: ETGVTQSPTHLIKTRGQQVTLRCSSQSGHNTVSWYQQALGQGPQFIFQYYREEENGRGNFPPRFSGLQFPNYSSELNVNALELDDSALYLCASSLEAGEDEQYFGPGTRLTVT.

The V gene is TRBV7-2, the J gene TRBJ1-1; D gene uncertain. The CDR3 length is 12 residues. The ends were cut back, 3 bases at V and 6 bases at J, with 8 bases in the middle. Germline assignment: CDR1 SGHTA and CDR2 FQGNSA. The CDR3 DNA reads as TGTGCCAGCAGCTTGATCCGGGCTGAAGCTTTCTTT. Encoded protein: CASSLIRAEAFF.

This clonotype was recorded a few times. The chain carries TRBV5-8 and TRBJ1-3; maybe TRBD1 (5 bases). This CDR3 region has 14 residues. Trimming took off 1 base at V and 2 bases at J, with 7 bases between the two ends. Germline lookup yields CDR1 SGHTS and CDR2 YDEGEE. The chain's CDR3 is CASSLRGAGNTIYF. The CDR3 DNA follows: TGTGCCAGCAGCTTGCGAGGGGCTGGAAACACCATATATTTT.

This chain uses TRBV6-6 with TRBJ2-7, with TRBD1 identical over 7 bases. In germline, CDR1 is MNHNY, CDR2 SVGAGI (reference sequence). CDR3 length: 15 residues. V was pared by 2 bases and J by 0 bases, with 4 bases of the junction left unmatched. CDR3: CASSYMSGGSYEQYF. The CDR3 DNA is TGTGCCAGCAGTTACATGTCAGGGGGCTCCTACGAGCAGTACTTC.

The CDR3 DNA follows: TGTGCCAGCAGTTACTCGATAGGCCTGAACACTGAAGCTTTCTTT. Protein sequence: CASSYSIGLNTEAFF. The chain combines TRBV6-5 with TRBJ1-1, with D unclear. The CDR3 runs to 15 residues. Trimming removed 0 bases from V and 0 bases from J, with 8 bases in between. Looked up from germline, CDR1 is MNHEY and CDR2 is SVGAGI.

V gene TRBV7-9 combines with J gene TRBJ1-2; 7 bases line up with TRBD1. The CDR3 length is 14 residues. The germline gives CDR1 SEHNR, CDR2 FQNEAQ (reference sequence). J gave up 6 bases and V 0 bases, and 4 bases lay outside the gene matches. In DNA, the CDR3 is TGTGCCAGCAGCTTAGCGACAACAGGGGATGGCTACACCTTC. Residues: CASSLATTGDGYTF.

The chain combines TRBV25-1 with TRBJ2-3; tentative D call: TRBD2 (5 bases). The V end lost 2 bases, the J end lost 1 base, and 10 bases lay between the germline ends. The CDR3 runs 15 residues. The germline CDR1 and CDR2 sequences are MGHDK and SYGVNS. In DNA form, the CDR3 reads TGTGCCAGCAGTGAACCAGCGGAGGGCACAGATACGCAGTATTTT. Translating it yields CASSEPAEGTDTQYF.

V gene TRBV24-1 combines with J gene TRBJ1-3; D remains unclear. V was pared by 4 bases and J by 2 bases, with 14 bases between. The CDR3 sequence is 16 residues long. Germline CDR1 and CDR2: KGHDR and SFDVKD. CDR3 nucleotides: TGTGCCACCAGTGACCCCCTTGTCGGGACTGGAAACACCATATATTTT. Translation gives CATSDPLVGTGNTIYF.

This clonotype has a handful of counts. This chain connects TRBV7-8 to TRBJ1-1; D possibly corresponds to TRBD1 (5 bases). This CDR3 spans 15 amino acids. The germline V gene encodes CDR1 SGHVS and CDR2 FQNEAQ. V lost 2 bases and J 0 bases, leaving 10 bases between the germline ends. The CDR3 DNA reads TGTGCCAGCAGCTTATTCGGGGGAATGAACACTGAAGCTTTCTTT. Protein product: CASSLFGGMNTEAFF.

The sample holds a few counts of this clonotype. The chain recombines TRBV24-1 with TRBJ2-2; either TRBD1 or TRBD2 may supply D (5 bases each). The germline V gene has CDR1 KGHDR and CDR2 SFDVKD. The CDR3 runs 13 residues. Trimming removed 7 bases from V and 3 bases from J, with 8 bases in between. The CDR3 bases are TGTGCCACCAGGGTGGGGGACACCGGGGAGCTGTTTTTT. It encodes CATRVGDTGELFF.

CDR3 sequence reads: CSVIGTSGNTGELFF. The CDR3 DNA follows: TGCAGCGTTATTGGGACTAGCGGGAACACCGGGGAGCTGTTTTTT. The J gene is TRBJ2-2, the V gene TRBV29-1; 11 positions agree with TRBD2. The CDR3 is made up of 15 amino acids. Germline CDR1 reads SQVTM; CDR2 reads ANQGSEA. J was trimmed by 1 base and V by 5 bases; bases with no gene match: 3.

The V call is TRBV5-4, the J call TRBJ2-5; 8 bases fit TRBD1. Germline CDR1 and CDR2: SGHNT and YYREEE (reference sequence). V shed 1 base and J 3 bases; nucleotides not matched to a gene: 2. The CDR3 runs to 14 residues. The CDR3 reads CASSLRQGKETQYF. In DNA form, the CDR3 reads TGTGCCAGCAGCTTGAGACAGGGGAAAGAGACCCAGTACTTC.

In this sample, this clonotype turned up a few times. The J gene is TRBJ1-5, the V gene TRBV19; no firm D call. V was trimmed by 3 bases and J by 7 bases, leaving 13 bases between them. This CDR3 has 14 amino acids. Germline V gene lookup returns CDR1 LNHDA and CDR2 SQIVND (reference sequence). The CDR3 here is CASSITVREQPQHF. As DNA, the CDR3 is TGTGCCAGTAGTATTACGGTACGGGAACAGCCCCAGCATTTT.

The genes are TRBV12-3 or TRBV12-4 and TRBJ2-6; D may correspond to TRBD1 or TRBD2 (5 bases each). Trimming took 5 bases from V and 2 from J, leaving 7 bases between them. CDR3 length: 14 residues. The CDR3: CASSRGAGANVLTF. CDR3 DNA sequence: TGTGCCAGCAGTAGGGGAGCTGGGGCCAACGTCCTGACTTTC.

This clonotype was observed a few times. This chain connects TRBV7-2 to TRBJ2-7; D gene unclear. This CDR3 has 12 residues. V lost 5 bases and J lost 3, with 8 bases in between. From germline, CDR1 is SGHTA and CDR2 FQGNSA. CDR3 coding DNA: TGTGCCAGCAGCCAACCGGGCTACGAGCAGTACTTC. The encoded protein is CASSQPGYEQYF.

The chain is built from TRBV5-8 and TRBJ2-2, with a tentative D call TRBD2 (6 bases). The V end was cut by 2 bases, the J end by 1 base, with 9 bases between. From germline, CDR1 is SGHTS and CDR2 YDEGEE. CDR3 length: 15 residues. CDR3 sequence reads: CASSLLGRNTGELFF. The CDR3 nucleotides read TGTGCCAGCAGCTTACTCGGGAGGAACACCGGGGAGCTGTTTTTT.

The sample holds a few counts of this clonotype. V gene TRBV6-5 combines with J gene TRBJ2-5; D may be TRBD1 or TRBD2 (5 bases each). The ends were cut back, 6 bases at V and 5 bases at J, with 13 bases in the middle. CDR1 and CDR2 (germline): MNHEY, SVGAGI. The CDR3 consists of 13 residues. CDR3 sequence: CASRFPGQETQYF. The CDR3 DNA follows: TGTGCCAGCAGATTCCCGGGGCAGGAGACCCAGTACTTC.

In its sample, this clonotype was seen a few times. The chain uses TRBV5-8 and TRBJ1-2; 8 bases map to TRBD1. CDR1 and CDR2 from the germline V gene are SGHTS and YDEGEE. The CDR3 has 12 amino acids. V lost 6 bases, J lost 6 bases, and 4 bases stayed unmatched. CDR3: CASTMTGDGYTF. The CDR3 region has the DNA TGTGCCAGCACTATGACAGGGGATGGCTACACCTTC. The full variable domain, completed using reference TRBV5-8 and TRBJ1-2, is EAGVTQSPTHLIKTRGQQATLRCSPISGHTSVYWYQQALGLGLQFLLWYDEGEERNRGNFPPRFSGRQFPNYSSELNVNALELEDSALYLCASTMTGDGYTFGSGTRLTVV.

Ten or more counts support this clonotype. This chain connects TRBV13 to TRBJ2-5; D not certain. This CDR3 has 14 residues. The V end lost 0 bases, the J end lost 5 bases, and 10 bases lay between the germline ends. Germline V gene sequence: CDR1 PRHDT, CDR2 FYEKMQ (reference sequence). The DNA for the CDR3 is TGTGCCAGCAGCTTAGGGCGAAGGCGGGAGACCCAGTACTTC. Amino acids: CASSLGRRRETQYF. The full variable domain, with the rest looked up from reference TRBV13 and TRBJ2-5, is AAGVIQSPRHLIKEKRETATLKCYPIPRHDTVYWYQQGPGQDPQFLISFYEKMQSDKGSIPDRFSAQQFSDYHSELNMSSLELGDSALYFCASSLGRRRETQYFGPGTRLLVL.

This chain joins TRBV20-1 and TRBJ1-6; 7 positions agree with TRBD1. The CDR3 spans 17 residues. Germline CDR1 reads DFQATT; CDR2 reads SNEGSKA (reference sequence). The J segment lost 5 bases and the V segment lost 1 base, leaving 11 bases of the junction unmatched. In DNA, the CDR3 is TGCAGTGCTAGAGCACTAAGGAGGGGACAGAATAATTCACCCCTCCACTTT. Residues: CSARALRRGQNNSPLHF.

This clonotype was seen a few times. The J gene is TRBJ2-5, the V gene TRBV14, with 8 bases identical to TRBD1. V trimming: 4 bases; J trimming: 0 bases; junction bases outside the gene matches: 10. CDR1 is SGHDN, CDR2 FVKESK, per germline. The CDR3 sequence is 17 residues long. The DNA of the CDR3 is TGTGCCAGCAGCCGGTTAGGTGGGACAGGAGACCAAGAGACCCAGTACTTC. Translating gives CASSRLGGTGDQETQYF.

This clonotype was detected many times. The V and J genes are TRBV7-3 and TRBJ2-7; D may be TRBD2 (6 bases). CDR3 length equals 13 residues. The ends were cut back, 5 bases at V and 4 bases at J, with 12 bases in the middle. Per germline, CDR1 SGHTA and CDR2 FQGTGA. The CDR3 coding sequence is TGTGCCAGCAGCCCCGCAGGGAGGTACGAGCAGTACTTC. Residues: CASSPAGRYEQYF. Variable domain in full (rest from reference TRBV7-3 and TRBJ2-7): GAGVSQTPSNKVTEKGKYVELRCDPISGHTALYWYRQSLGQGPEFLIYFQGTGAADDSGLPNDRFFAVRPEGSVSTLKIQRTERGDSAVYLCASSPAGRYEQYFGPGTRLTVT.

V is TRBV20-1 and J is TRBJ2-7, with 7 nucleotides matching TRBD2. The CDR3 contains 16 residues. Germline trimming cut 1 base from V and 4 bases from J; bases unmatched to any gene: 13. Germline CDR1 is DFQATT and CDR2 is SNEGSKA (reference sequence). For the CDR3, the DNA is TGCAGTGCTAGAGGAAGAGGGAGGGCCTTCGGGTACGAGCAGTACTTC. Translation: CSARGRGRAFGYEQYF.